This T cell receptor (beta chain) appears in the sequencing data of a study of T cell repertoires and HLA-DP antigens. Remarks on this clone: As yet, its antigen is unknown. The junction departs from the called germline gene at one end, perhaps through a read error.

Study-wide results and caveats: The CD4+ repertoire was not split into naive and memory. Responder cells were total CD4+ cells with a HeLa antigen-presenting system.

The CDR3 is 16 residues long. Germline V gives CDR1 SEHNR, CDR2 FQNEAQ (reference sequence). The PCR primers covered 54 TRBV and 13 TRBJ segments. Sequencing used immunoSEQ multiplex PCR; TCRdb keeps in-frame clones, though not all of them. The sample lists around 100,000 clones, nearly 95% seen once, with more than 0.25% in the top ten. This chain connects TRBV7-9 to TRBJ2-7; perhaps TRBD2 as D (5 bases). The source of this sequence is a woman under 30 in good health and CMV-seronegative. Sequencing was done on a sample of CD4+ T cells from PBMCs. CDR3 in amino acids: CASSPRGSLRSFEQYF. In nucleotides, the CDR3 is TGTGCCAGCAGCCCCCGGGGTTCCCTGAGGTCCTTCGAGCAGTACTTC.